One T cell receptor beta chain is described in this entry. Its antigen is unidentified. This sample's treatment: approximately 11-day PBMC culture with coronavirus spike peptide pools or control peptides (ViraFEST assay). TCRs were sequenced by ViraFEST after antigen-specific T cells had been expanded with peptide pools. Once obtained from cultured CD4+ T cells, the DNA was sequenced using the Oncomine TCR Beta short-read assay. TCRdb ran MiXCR on the PCR reads and lists one entry per CDR3 protein. This sample has about 11,000 distinct CDR3 sequences; about 65% occur once, and the top ten carry more than 13%. J was trimmed by 3 bases and V by 0 bases; bases with no gene match: 4. Germline CDR1 and CDR2: SEHNR and FQNEAQ (reference sequence). This CDR3 region has 15 residues. This sample stems from a study of vaccination and CD4 T cells after COVID-19. The wider study: The convalescents, six males and four females, included two who were Hispanic. Overlapping spike pools from SARS-CoV-2 and HCoV-NL63, HCoV-OC43 and HCoV-229E served as culture stimuli.

General study points: Researchers looked at relatively few convalescent patients and had no early post-infection timepoints.

The J gene is TRBJ1-2, the V gene TRBV7-9; 7 bases match TRBD1. The sequencing input was CD4+ T cells from blood, cultured in vitro. The TCR originated in a human donor who had recovered from COVID-19. The CDR3 loop is CASSLAQGVDYGYTF. CDR3 DNA: TGTGCCAGCAGCTTAGCGCAGGGGGTAGACTATGGCTACACCTTC.